The clone carrying this T cell receptor (beta chain) was found once. What it recognizes is unknown. RNA, once extracted, was reverse transcribed into cDNA for use as the sequencing template. Repertoires were generated with immunoSEQ multiplex PCR, while TCRdb's copy carries only in-frame clones and drops some. The table shows about 160,000 clones, with just over 65% occurring only once. The sample originates from a study of CD8+ T cells in alopecia areata. About the study: Twice daily, treated patients received 5 to 10 mg of oral tofacitinib.

Whole-study findings and limits: Tofacitinib significantly lowered scalp clonality and expanded CD8+ clones among the top 100. Unlike in mice, where it was clearer, TCR sharing across patients was less clear, possibly HLA-related. Scalp lesions, especially in alopecia totalis/universalis, had higher clonality than normal scalp.

The treatment: oral pan-JAK inhibitor, 5-10 mg twice daily. There are 12 residues in the CDR3. The V gene lost 5 bases and the J gene lost 1 base, with 8 bases spanning the gap. The germline gives CDR1 SQVTM, CDR2 ANQGSEA. This specimen consisted of CD4+ T cells sorted from blood, obtained at week 4, from a patient treated with tofacitinib. The V and J genes are TRBV29-1 and TRBJ1-1; D gene uncertain. The receptor was derived from a human donor with alopecia areata. The CDR3 is CSVLAGNTEAFF. Here the CDR3 DNA reads TGCAGCGTTCTCGCGGGGAACACTGAAGCTTTCTTT.